The entry that follows covers one T cell receptor beta chain sequence. Profiled with immunoSEQ multiplex PCR; TCRdb holds only in-frame clones, not every one. The sample lists approximately 320,000 clones, about 82% occurring once. With 4 bases removed from V and 3 bases from J, the gap between germline ends came to 18 bases. The CDR3 spans 16 residues. CDR1 and CDR2 from the germline V gene are SGHDT and YYEEEE. This entry belongs to a study of blood T cell repertoires in COVID-19. The sequence derives from a human donor in a cohort sampled during active COVID-19. This sequence joins TRBV5-6 and TRBJ2-3, with D possibly TRBD1 on 6 matching bases. Sequenced sample: peripheral blood. DNA of the CDR3: TGTGCCAGCAGCCTACAGGGACGACTAAGAACAGATACGCAGTATTTT. Protein: CASSLQGRLRTDTQYF.